Each of the 14 T cell receptor beta chains below was sequenced from the same sample in a study of T cell clonality in common variable immunodeficiency. Produced via immunoSEQ multiplex PCR; TCRdb's table is partial and in-frame only. The table lists approximately 81,000 clones, with no singletons. Sequences were obtained from peripheral blood mononuclear cells. The receptors were sampled from a person between 18 and 70 years old in good health.

This clone was detected many times. The CDR3 goes on 3 residues after the read ends, and that part is filled in from the germline J gene. The chain combines TRBV20-1 with TRBJ2-7; D call uncertain. The CDR3 consists of 13 residues. Trimming left V 3 bases short and J 3 bases short, with 12 bases between. CDR1 is DFQATT and CDR2 is SNEGSKA in the germline V gene (reference sequence). The sequenced part of the CDR3 DNA is TGCAGTGCTAGGACTTCAAACCTCTACGAG. It yields the protein CSARTSNLYE. In full, the CDR3 is CSARTSNLYEQYF.

The sample holds many counts of this clone. The read halts 3 residues ahead of the CDR3 end, with the missing end drawn from the germline J gene. The chain combines TRBV11-3 with TRBJ2-3; TRBD2 matches at 10 bases. The trim removed 2 bases at V and 4 bases at J, leaving 3 bases unmatched. This CDR3 has 15 amino acids. CDR1 is SGHNT and CDR2 is YENEEA in the germline V gene. The CDR3 loop is CASSLSGLAADTQYF. The sequenced part of the CDR3 DNA is TGTGCCAGCAGCTTATCAGGACTAGCGGCAGATACG.

This clone was seen at least ten times. The sequenced fragment ends 3 residues before the CDR3 boundary, so the rest is inferred from the germline J gene. The chain uses TRBV24-1 and TRBJ1-1; tentative D call: TRBD1 (5 bases). Trimming stripped 2 bases from V and 5 bases from J, with 20 bases between. This CDR3 has 17 amino acids. CDR1 is KGHDR and CDR2 is SFDVKD in the germline V gene. CDR3 loop: CATSDSWGKGVRTEAFF. The part of the CDR3 DNA that was read is TGTGCCACCAGTGATTCCTGGGGCAAAGGGGTGAGGACTGAA.

This clone occurred many times. The read stops 3 residues short of the end of the CDR3; the missing end is completed from the germline J gene. The chain carries TRBV10-3 and TRBJ2-7; 10 nucleotides line up with TRBD2. Germline values: CDR1 ENHRY, CDR2 SYGVKD. The CDR3 is 16 residues long. Unmatched junction bases numbered 8, after V lost 3 bases and J lost 3 bases. Partial CDR3 DNA: TGTGCCATCAGTGATTCTAGCGGGAGAAGTATCTACGAG. Protein: CAISDSSGRSIYE. The entire CDR3 reads CAISDSSGRSIYEQYF.

A remark on this clone: The CDR3 end lies 3 residues beyond the end of the read and is filled in from the germline J gene. The rearrangement links TRBV30 to TRBJ2-2; D is perhaps TRBD1 (5 bases). V gave up 5 bases and J gave up 6 bases, with 10 bases separating them. This CDR3 is built from 12 residues. Germline CDR1 reads GTSNPN; CDR2 reads SVGIG (reference sequence). This CDR3 reads CAWDEGAGELFF. Partial CDR3 DNA: TGTGCCTGGGATGAAGGGGCCGGGGAG.

This clone was found many times. The observed sequence ends 3 residues before the CDR3 terminus, with the missing tail filled in from the germline J gene. The chain has TRBV5-6 and TRBJ2-7; TRBD1 matches at 9 bases. The germline V gene has CDR1 SGHDT and CDR2 YYEEEE. The length of the CDR3 is 14 residues. Trimming removed 6 bases from V and 5 bases from J; junction bases left unmatched: 9. Partial CDR3 DNA: TGTGCCAGCACCTCCGGGACAGGGTATGACGAG. Amino acid sequence: CASTSGTGYDE. In full, the CDR3 is CASTSGTGYDEQYF.

The sample holds many counts of this clone. The CDR3 end lies 3 residues beyond the end of the read and is filled in from the germline J gene. The V call is TRBV20-1, the J call TRBJ2-1, with 10 bases fitting TRBD2. Germline CDR1 and CDR2: DFQATT and SNEGSKA (reference sequence). This CDR3 region has 15 residues. V was clipped by 6 bases and J by 7 bases; unmatched bases: 12. CDR3 DNA (partial): TGCAGTGCCAGGGACGTAAAGGGACTAGCGAATGAG. Protein product: CSARDVKGLANE. The full CDR3 reads CSARDVKGLANEQFF.

At least ten counts were recorded for this clone. Read coverage stops 3 residues before the CDR3 terminus; the germline J gene supplies the remainder. This chain links TRBV20-1 with TRBJ2-7; perhaps TRBD1 as D (7 bases). CDR1 and CDR2 (germline): DFQATT, SNEGSKA (reference sequence). V was shortened by 3 bases and J by 3 bases, with 15 bases between the two germline ends. This CDR3 comprises 14 residues. The CDR3 protein is CSASQRAGGYEQYF. The DNA read from the CDR3 is TGCAGTGCTAGCCAGCGGGCAGGGGGCTACGAG.

In this sample, this clone turned up many times. Coverage ceases 3 residues before the CDR3 finishes, and the germline J gene fills in the end. V gene TRBV6-2 or TRBV6-3 combines with J gene TRBJ1-5; D is possibly TRBD1 (6 bases). The CDR3 contains 15 residues. The V and J ends lost 4 bases and 3 bases respectively, with 13 bases between them. Looked up from germline, CDR1 is MNHEY and CDR2 is SVGEGT. The covered CDR3 bases are TGTGCCAGCAGTTCGGGACACCTAATCAATCAGCCC. Translating gives CASSSGHLINQP. The whole CDR3 is CASSSGHLINQPQHF.

This clone was seen repeatedly, ten times or more. The read terminates 3 residues ahead of where the CDR3 ends, so the germline J gene completes it. The chain couples TRBV2 to TRBJ2-1; TRBD1 agrees at 8 bases. The germline CDR1 and CDR2 sequences are SNHLY and FYNNEI. V lost 6 bases, J lost 4 bases, and 11 bases stayed unmatched. The CDR3 has 16 amino acids. The sequenced CDR3 bases are TGTGCCAGCAGGGGGACAGGTCGGAGCCGATACAATGAG. Protein sequence: CASRGTGRSRYNE. The complete CDR3 reads CASRGTGRSRYNEQFF.

In this sample, this clone turned up a few times. Read data end 3 residues before the CDR3 end; the end is taken from the germline J gene. The V and J genes are TRBV7-2 and TRBJ2-6; D uncertain. Trimming removed 5 bases at V and 2 bases at J, with 10 bases between. Germline-derived CDR1 and CDR2 are SGHTA and FQGNSA. This CDR3 region has 15 residues. This CDR3 reads CASSPLFAGANVLTF. The sequenced CDR3 bases are TGTGCCAGCAGCCCACTGTTCGCTGGGGCCAACGTC.

This clone came up many times. With the read ending 3 residues before the CDR3 end, the germline J gene is used to fill in that end. This rearrangement joins TRBV19 to TRBJ2-2; the match to TRBD1 covers 10 bases. There are 15 residues in the CDR3. The trim removed 4 bases at V and 5 bases at J, leaving 4 bases unmatched. Germline V lookup: CDR1 LNHDA, CDR2 SQIVND (reference sequence). The CDR3 reads CASSTGDRGTGELFF. The CDR3 DNA, read in part, is TGTGCCAGTAGTACGGGGGACAGGGGTACCGGGGAG.

There are many counts of this clone. Sequencing ends 3 residues short of the CDR3 end; the germline J gene provides the rest. The chain couples TRBV30 to TRBJ2-2; D unclear. The germline V and J ends were trimmed by 1 base and 1 base, with 4 bases remaining between them. CDR1 and CDR2 from the germline V gene are GTSNPN and SVGIG (reference sequence). The CDR3 loop spans 13 amino acids. CDR3 bases read: TGTGCCTGGAGTGGTAGGAACACCGGGGAG. Its translation: CAWSGRNTGE. The whole CDR3 region reads CAWSGRNTGELFF. The whole variable domain, filled in from reference TRBV30 and TRBJ2-2, reads SQTIHQWPATLVQPVGSPLSLECTVEGTSNPNLYWYRQAAGRGLQLLFYSVGIGQISSEVPQNLSASRPQDRQFILSSKKLLLSDSGFYLCAWSGRNTGELFFGEGSRLTVL.

This clone has ten or more counts. The CDR3 goes on 3 residues after the read ends, and that part is filled in from the germline J gene. The V gene is TRBV19, the J gene TRBJ2-1, with 8 nucleotides matching TRBD2. Germline loops: CDR1 LNHDA, CDR2 SQIVND (reference sequence). With V trimmed by 2 bases and J by 5 bases, 5 bases remained unmatched. The CDR3 has 15 residues. The covered CDR3 bases are TGTGCCAGTAGTATACTAGCGGGTTCCGACAATGAG. Its protein is CASSILAGSDNE. The entire CDR3 sequence reads CASSILAGSDNEQFF.